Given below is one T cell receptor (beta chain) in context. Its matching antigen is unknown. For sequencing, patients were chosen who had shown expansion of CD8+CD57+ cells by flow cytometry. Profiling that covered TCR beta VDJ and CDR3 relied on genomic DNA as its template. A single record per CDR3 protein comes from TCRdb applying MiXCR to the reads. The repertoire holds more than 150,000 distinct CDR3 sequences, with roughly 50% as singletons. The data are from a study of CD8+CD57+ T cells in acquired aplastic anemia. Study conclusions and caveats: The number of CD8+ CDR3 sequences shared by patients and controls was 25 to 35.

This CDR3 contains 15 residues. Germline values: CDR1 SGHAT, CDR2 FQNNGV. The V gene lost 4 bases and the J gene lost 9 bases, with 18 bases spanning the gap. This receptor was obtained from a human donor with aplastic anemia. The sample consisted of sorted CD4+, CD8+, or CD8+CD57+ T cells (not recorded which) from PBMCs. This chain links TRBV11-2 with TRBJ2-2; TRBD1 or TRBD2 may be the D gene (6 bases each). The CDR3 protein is CASSSLGGAQRELFF. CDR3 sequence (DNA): TGTGCCAGCAGCTCCCTGGGGGGCGCACAGAGGGAGCTGTTTTTT.